This is a list of T cell receptor beta chains from one sample in a study of OX40 agonist ivuxolimab in advanced cancers. Generated by immunoSEQ multiplex PCR, the TCRdb table keeps only in-frame clones and is missing some. The sample lists about 84,000 clones, more than 80% occurring once. The starting material was CD4+ or CD8+ T cells sorted from blood, obtained in a trial of the OX40 agonist ivuxolimab. These receptors were collected from an adult with an advanced solid tumor such as melanoma, head and neck, liver or kidney cancer. Each CDR3 is given without its conserved first and last residue. The size entry is marked missing in some rows and otherwise reads once, few, many or a size class.

v_call,clone_size,cdr3_aa
TRBV29-1,-,SVAEGFAYGYT
TRBV5-1,-,ASSLESAWDVNSPLH
TRBV2,few,ASSEAGPYEQY
TRBV28,-,ASSLGSNSQPQH
TRBV28,once,ASSFEGGEQY
TRBV11-2,-,ASSTGQGRYGYT
TRBV5-4,few,ASSLRGSETQY
TRBV5-1,-,ASSLVAQGYYTGELF
TRBV9,-,ASSFRTGMSPAF
TRBV6-1,-,ASPQSQGAGETQY
TRBV6-5,-,ASSYGRGPGGYT
TRBV11-2,-,ASSRLAGSGAGANVLT
TRBV5-6,-,ASSREGGHQPQH
TRBV28,-,ASSWATGGYT
TRBV27,once,ASSLTGTGTGYT
TRBV6-6,-,ASSYRGQASNQPQH
TRBV5-8,-,ASSPGWGRAYEQY
TRBV7-2,-,ASSLFPGRSTDTQY
TRBV28,-,ASRSGTGRSEKLF
TRBV5-8,-,ASSPRQGATNEKLF
TRBV28,-,ASSLAGRGTEAF
TRBV7-9,-,ASTPFGQSTEAF
TRBV27,-,ASRDYNEQF
TRBV7-2,-,ASSGGIDEKLF
TRBV9,-,ASSSQPPTGGYT
TRBV9,-,ASSVASIAGAGDTQY
TRBV28,-,ATESRNTGELF
TRBV28,once,ASTPAGGTYEQY
TRBV2,-,AIETGANTGELF
TRBV25-1,-,ASSGGTGRQY
TRBV15,-,ATSSRDRPFYGYT
TRBV19,-,ASTPDRGGETQY
TRBV9,-,ASSGGGFGRSGNTIY
TRBV7-3,-,ASSLRGVNTEAF
TRBV28,once,ASSLLGAQPQH
TRBV7-6,-,ASSSGLSMGQY
TRBV11-2,-,ASSSPGNEQF
TRBV18,-,ASSPLTRNGELF
TRBV15,-,ATSRAGGEKLF
TRBV5-4,-,ASSAGTSGAASPY
TRBV9,-,ASSVRLGNYGYT
TRBV5-1,-,ASTLTGAQETQY
TRBV4-1,-,ASSQGDGYT
TRBV7-9,-,ASSFDRLPSEAF
TRBV11-1,-,ASSSRSGTNSYEQY
TRBV7-3,-,ASSLTSGSPEAF